This T cell receptor (beta chain) was retrieved from a study of T cells in Graves' hyperthyroidism and ophthalmopathy. Uncontrolled infection, other autoimmune disease, pregnancy or lactation excluded patients. Fresh peripheral blood, 10 ml, yielded the PBMCs. This clonotype has a count of ten or more. As yet, its antigen is unknown. Findings and caveats of the study: Stable hyperthyroidism was told apart from ophthalmopathy by a model built on 13 V-J features.

Germline CDR1 and CDR2: KGHSH and LQKENI. After removal of 6 bases from V and 4 bases from J, the junction contained 6 bases not matched to a gene. CDR3 length equals 14 residues. From RNA transcripts, TCR beta CDR3 regions were amplified. First-round RT-PCR of the TCR CDR3 relied on the HTBI primer set. One entry per CDR3 protein, called by TCRdb with MiXCR from the multiplex PCR reads. The table records about 500,000 distinct CDR3 sequences, around 15% of them present only once. The specimen was blood. The rearrangement links TRBV18 to TRBJ1-5; 7 nucleotides align to TRBD1. The sequence was collected from a young woman with Graves' ophthalmopathy. The CDR3 sequence is CASSEGTENQPQHF. The CDR3 DNA follows: TGTGCCAGCTCGGAGGGGACAGAAAATCAGCCCCAGCATTTT.